These 16 T cell receptor beta chains originate from one sample sequenced in a study of T cells in Graves' hyperthyroidism and ophthalmopathy. Researchers took RNA transcripts and amplified the TCR beta CDR3 regions from them. In the first-round RT-PCR of the TCR CDR3, the HTBI primer set was used. One entry per CDR3 protein, called by TCRdb with MiXCR from the multiplex PCR reads. Of some 210,000 distinct CDR3 sequences listed, approximately 17% are singletons. Sequenced sample: blood. Receptors originate from a man between 50 and 59 years old with Graves' hyperthyroidism.

In this sample, this clonotype turned up many times. The chain carries TRBV28 and TRBJ2-2; 9 nucleotides align to TRBD2. Per the germline V gene, CDR1 is MDHEN and CDR2 is SYDVKM. The CDR3 sequence is 18 residues long. V was clipped by 4 bases and J by 7 bases; unmatched bases: 16. The CDR3 nucleotides read TGTGCCAGCAGTTACCCAGGGGTAGCGGGAGAGAATAGCGGGGAGCTGTTTTTT. It yields the protein CASSYPGVAGENSGELFF.

This clonotype was found many times. The gene calls are TRBV18 and TRBJ1-5; unclear D gene. This CDR3 is 13 amino acids long. Per germline, CDR1 KGHSH and CDR2 LQKENI. V was pared by 6 bases and J by 9 bases, with 15 bases between. CDR3 DNA: TGTGCCAGCTCCGAGCAGCGGAACTGGCCCCAGCATTTT. As protein: CASSEQRNWPQHF.

This clonotype was detected only a few times. This chain connects TRBV5-5 to TRBJ2-2, with unresolved D. This CDR3 comprises 17 residues. V lost 0 bases and J 6 bases, leaving 18 bases between the germline ends. CDR1 is SGHKS and CDR2 is YYEKEE in the germline V gene (reference sequence). CDR3 nucleotide sequence: TGTGCCAGCAGCTTGGTGCCGTTCCAAACCGGCGCCGGGGAGCTGTTTTTT. It is translated as CASSLVPFQTGAGELFF. The full variable domain, in which reference TRBV5-5 and TRBJ2-2 provide the parts outside the CDR3, is DAGVTQSPTHLIKTRGQQVTLRCSPISGHKSVSWYQQVLGQGPQFIFQYYEKEERGRGNFPDRFSARQFPNYSSELNVNALLLGDSALYLCASSLVPFQTGAGELFFGEGSRLTVL.

The genes are TRBV27 and TRBJ1-1, with TRBD1 matching over 7 bases. J lost 4 bases, V lost 0 bases, and 14 bases had no gene match. The germline V gene has CDR1 MNHEY and CDR2 SMNVEV (reference sequence). The CDR3 has 18 residues. Here the CDR3 reads CASSLSGRSTGRGTEAFF. Here the CDR3 DNA reads TGTGCCAGCAGTTTATCGGGTCGGTCGACAGGGAGAGGCACTGAAGCTTTCTTT.

This clonotype was seen ten or more times. The chain joins TRBV5-1 to TRBJ2-7, with D unresolved. CDR1 is SGHRS and CDR2 is YFSETQ in the germline V gene. Trimming stripped 0 bases from V and 2 bases from J, with 6 bases between. The CDR3 runs to 13 residues. The DNA for the CDR3 is TGCGCCAGCAGCTTGGACTCTACCTACGAGCAGTACTTC. Translated, it gives CASSLDSTYEQYF.

Many counts were recorded for this clonotype. This sequence joins TRBV2 and TRBJ2-5; 7 bases are shared with TRBD1. The V segment lost 2 bases and the J segment 5 bases; nucleotides outside the gene matches: 8. This CDR3 spans 15 amino acids. CDR1 is SNHLY and CDR2 is FYNNEI in the germline V gene. This CDR3 reads CASSERQGSGETQYF. The DNA for the CDR3 is TGTGCCAGCAGTGAAAGACAGGGAAGTGGGGAGACCCAGTACTTC.

This rearrangement joins TRBV4-1 to TRBJ1-2; D unresolved. The CDR3 has 16 residues. Germline V gene data show CDR1 as MGHRA and CDR2 as YSYEKL. The V and J ends lost 4 bases and 4 bases respectively, with 19 bases between them. CDR3 DNA: TGCGCCAGCAGCCTCGGAAGGGTAGGCAGGAGCTATGGCTACACCTTC. Translation: CASSLGRVGRSYGYTF.

This clonotype appeared many times. This chain joins TRBV4-1 and TRBJ2-1, with 9 bases aligning to TRBD1. From germline, CDR1 is MGHRA and CDR2 YSYEKL. This CDR3 is built from 17 residues. V lost 0 bases and J lost 4; bases outside the gene matches: 7. CDR3 in DNA: TGCGCCAGCAGCCAAGAGAACTGGGACAGGGTATACAATGAGCAGTTCTTC. It encodes CASSQENWDRVYNEQFF.

This clonotype was detected ten times or more. The chain carries TRBV12-3 or TRBV12-4 and TRBJ2-7, with D possibly matching TRBD2 (5 bases). Trimming took off 3 bases at V and 0 bases at J, with 12 bases between the two ends. The CDR3 totals 15 residues. In DNA form, the CDR3 reads TGTGCCAGCAGTTTCGGGGTTCCGGGCTCCTACGAGCAGTACTTC. Amino acid sequence: CASSFGVPGSYEQYF.

This clonotype was counted between two and nine times. The CDR3, as DNA: TGTGCCAGCAGTTGGACAGGGGATCAGCCCCAGCATTTT. It specifies CASSWTGDQPQHF. The chain uses TRBV6-1 and TRBJ1-5; 9 bases map to TRBD1. The CDR3 runs to 13 residues. J lost 5 bases, V lost 5 bases, and 1 base had no gene match. Germline V lookup: CDR1 MNHNS, CDR2 SASEGT.

This clonotype came up many times. The rearrangement joins TRBV7-9 to TRBJ2-7; no definite D call. V was clipped by 3 bases and J by 3 bases, with 6 bases between them. There are 12 residues in the CDR3. From germline, CDR1 is SEHNR and CDR2 FQNEAQ (reference sequence). Written as DNA, the CDR3 is TGTGCCAGCAGCTTTACCTACTACGAGCAGTACTTC. Residues: CASSFTYYEQYF.

This sequence joins TRBV3-1 and TRBJ2-3; D ambiguous. V was pared by 0 bases and J by 5 bases, with 9 bases between. Germline assignment: CDR1 LGHDT and CDR2 YNNKEL (reference sequence). The CDR3 totals 14 residues. CDR3 in amino acids: CASSQDTELDTQYF. CDR3 nucleotide sequence: TGTGCCAGCAGCCAAGATACGGAACTAGATACGCAGTATTTT.

The chain joins TRBV7-9 to TRBJ1-2; 8 bases are a match to TRBD1. Germline-derived CDR1 and CDR2 are SEHNR and FQNEAQ (reference sequence). V trimming: 7 bases; J trimming: 2 bases; junction bases outside the gene matches: 6. The CDR3 extends over 14 amino acids. CDR3 sequence: CASTATGANYGYTF. CDR3 in DNA: TGTGCCAGCACCGCGACAGGGGCAAACTATGGCTACACCTTC.

This clonotype was seen ten or more times. V and J are TRBV29-1 and TRBJ2-5; D is unresolved. Trimming removed 4 bases at V and 1 base at J, with 13 bases between. The CDR3 has 14 residues. The germline CDR1 and CDR2 sequences are SQVTM and ANQGSEA. CDR3 residues: CSVVSYESQETQYF. As DNA, the CDR3 is TGCAGCGTTGTGAGTTATGAGAGCCAAGAGACCCAGTACTTC.

This rearrangement joins TRBV2 to TRBJ2-3; D is unresolved. CDR3 length: 14 residues. Germline V lookup: CDR1 SNHLY, CDR2 FYNNEI. Trimming removed 6 bases from V and 4 bases from J, with 14 bases in between. In DNA, the CDR3 is TGTGCCAGCAGGCTGAATGAGTTCGCAGATACGCAGTATTTT. Translating gives CASRLNEFADTQYF.

This clonotype has just a few counts. The chain carries TRBV24-1 and TRBJ2-5, with D possibly being TRBD1 or TRBD2 (5 bases each). Germline V CDR1 and CDR2: KGHDR, SFDVKD. The length of the CDR3 is 16 residues. Trimming removed 2 bases from V and 3 bases from J, with 15 bases in between. The CDR3 coding sequence is TGTGCCACCAGTGATTCCCCGGGGCCGGCGGAAGAGACCCAGTACTTC. This translates into CATSDSPGPAEETQYF.